This T cell receptor beta chain was retrieved from a study of blood T cell repertoires in COVID-19. Study as a whole: COVID-19 samples from acute and convalescent phases originated in the United States, Italy and Spain. From T cells, B-cell-depleted T cells, or PBMCs came the material, which was cDNA or gDNA.

Unmatched junction bases numbered 8, after V lost 6 bases and J lost 4 bases. The germline V gene has CDR1 LNHDA and CDR2 SQIVND (reference sequence). This CDR3 contains 15 residues. Methods used by the authors: By means of reference gene primer amplification, nucleated cell counts were estimated. Measured with immunoSEQ multiplex PCR; TCRdb has only the in-frame clones, and not every one. V and J calls and clone size are as listed in that table; D and trimming were resolved from the DNA. There are 90,000 to 150,000 clones in the sample; about two thirds occur only once, and around 0.9% lies in the top ten.

The sample was peripheral blood. J is TRBJ2-1 and V is TRBV19; TRBD1 aligns across 8 bases. The TCR was taken from a human donor with acute or convalescent COVID-19. The donor label of this sample is uncertain. In nucleotides, the CDR3 is TGTGCCAGTAGCCCAGGGGGCGAGGAATACAATGAGCAGTTCTTC. The encoded protein is CASSPGGEEYNEQFF.